This TCR beta chain was found in a study of shared clonotypes between healthy human individuals. Terminally differentiated effector memory CD45RA+ cells were excluded by CCR7 positive selection of CD45RO-negative cells. Every immunoSEQ plate was one replicate of a subset's evenly spread DNA. Authors' analysis steps: ImmunoSEQ output lacked quality scores and full-length reads, limiting matched filtering. Data came from immunoSEQ multiplex PCR; TCRdb stores just in-frame clones and leaves some out. That table gives V, J and clone size, and the DNA gave D and trimming. The sample lists hundreds of thousands of clones, about 92% occurring once. The clonotype originates from a man younger than 45 in good health. The material sequenced was naive CD8+ T cells sorted from blood.

CDR3: CASSHGQGIAEQFF. CDR3 bases: TGTGCCAGCAGCCACGGACAGGGAATAGCTGAGCAGTTCTTC. The rearrangement links TRBV27 to TRBJ2-1, with 8 bases matching TRBD1. With 6 bases clipped from V and 9 bases from J, the junction kept 10 bases outside the gene matches. The CDR3 sequence is 14 residues long. CDR1 MNHEY and CDR2 SMNVEV come from the germline V gene (reference sequence).